Presented here are 19 T cell receptor beta chains from one specimen sequenced in a study of graft-versus-host responses after intestinal transplantation. Their cognate antigens are unknown. Using immunoSEQ multiplex PCR, the repertoire was profiled, and TCRdb retains in-frame clones only, with some absent. The sample yields around 97,000 clones, approximately 93% seen once. The sample consisted of unstimulated CD8+ T cells sorted from spleen or lymph node cells, taken before intestinal transplant. These receptors were taken from a human donor who received an intestinal transplant.

The chain carries TRBV6-1 and TRBJ2-7, with D unclear. This CDR3 is 16 amino acids long. CDR1 is MNHNS, CDR2 SASEGT, per germline. V dropped 2 bases and J dropped 5 bases, with 19 bases sitting between them. The CDR3 loop is CASSEPYTIPIDEQYF. DNA of the CDR3: TGTGCCAGCAGTGAACCCTACACCATCCCTATTGACGAGCAGTACTTC.

The chain has TRBV11-3 and TRBJ1-1, with a weak D call TRBD1 (5 bases). CDR1 is SGHNT and CDR2 is YENEEA in the germline V gene. V lost 5 bases, J lost 3 bases, and 13 bases lay in between. This CDR3 has 14 residues. CDR3 bases: TGTGCCAGCAGCCTCCGGGACGGAGACACTGAAGCTTTCTTT. This translates into CASSLRDGDTEAFF.

The chain links TRBV9 to TRBJ2-7, with 12 positions matching TRBD2. The ends lost 3 bases at V and 5 bases at J; junction bases unmatched: 3. Germline lookup yields CDR1 SGDLS and CDR2 YYNGEE. There are 14 residues in the CDR3. CDR3 sequence reads: CASSDGLAGNEQYF. DNA for the CDR3: TGTGCCAGCAGCGACGGACTAGCGGGGAACGAGCAGTACTTC.

The V gene is TRBV30, the J gene TRBJ2-2; a weak D match, TRBD2 (6 bases). CDR1 is GTSNPN and CDR2 is SVGIG in the germline V gene (reference sequence). There are 15 residues in the CDR3. V was cut by 2 bases and J by 1 base, with 11 bases left in between. Written as DNA, the CDR3 is TGTGCCTGGAGTATAACTAGCCGGAACACCGGGGAGCTGTTTTTT. Protein sequence: CAWSITSRNTGELFF.

The chain carries TRBV7-2 and TRBJ1-1; D remains ambiguous. This CDR3 contains 14 residues. In germline, CDR1 is SGHTA, CDR2 FQGNSA. V was cut by 1 base and J by 6 bases, with 12 bases left in between. The CDR3 protein is CASSLEEGSSEAFF. Here the CDR3 DNA reads TGTGCCAGCAGCTTAGAAGAAGGGTCTTCTGAAGCTTTCTTT.

This clone has just a few counts. The V call is TRBV7-6, the J call TRBJ1-1, with D possibly matching TRBD1 (5 bases). The V gene's germline CDR1 is SGHVS and CDR2 FNYEAQ. With 5 bases removed from V and 1 base from J, the gap between germline ends came to 20 bases. The CDR3 runs to 17 residues. In DNA form, the CDR3 reads TGTGCCAGCAGCCCACGAAGCCGGGACGGGGCGAACACTGAAGCTTTCTTT. This translates into CASSPRSRDGANTEAFF.

This chain connects TRBV10-3 to TRBJ2-5; possible D gene TRBD2, 6 bases. Trimming took 3 bases from V and 0 from J, leaving 17 bases between them. The CDR3 sequence is 17 residues long. Germline V gene sequence: CDR1 ENHRY, CDR2 SYGVKD. CDR3 residues: CAISDSRGRSDQETQYF. The CDR3 region has the DNA TGTGCCATCAGTGACTCGCGGGGCCGCTCGGACCAAGAGACCCAGTACTTC.

The rearrangement joins TRBV30 to TRBJ1-4; a weak D match, TRBD1 (5 bases). This CDR3 is 14 amino acids long. V was shortened by 4 bases and J by 7 bases, with 16 bases between the two germline ends. Per germline, CDR1 GTSNPN and CDR2 SVGIG (reference sequence). The CDR3 DNA is TGTGCCTGGAATGAGGTAGGGGTCGGTGAAAAACTGTTTTTT. It codes for CAWNEVGVGEKLFF.

V gene TRBV4-1 combines with J gene TRBJ2-1; 10 nucleotides line up with TRBD1. The junction had 12 bases not matched to a gene; V was cut back by 0 bases and J by 10 bases. The germline V gene encodes CDR1 MGHRA and CDR2 YSYEKL. CDR3 size: 17 residues. For the CDR3, the DNA is TGCGCCAGCAGCCAAGAAACCTACCCGGGACAGGGGAACGAGCAGTTCTTC. Its translation: CASSQETYPGQGNEQFF.

In its sample, this clone was seen once. This sequence joins TRBV6-6 and TRBJ1-1; no firm D call. Looked up from germline, CDR1 is MNHNY and CDR2 is SVGAGI (reference sequence). Between the trimmed V and J ends, which lost 5 bases and 0 bases, there was a span of 4 bases. This CDR3 spans 12 amino acids. CDR3 bases: TGTGCCAGCAGTCCACTGAACACTGAAGCTTTCTTT. Its translation: CASSPLNTEAFF.

The chain links TRBV14 to TRBJ1-2; a weak D match, TRBD1 (5 bases). The V end was cut by 5 bases, the J end by 1 base, with 14 bases between. Per germline, CDR1 SGHDN and CDR2 FVKESK. The CDR3 is made up of 15 amino acids. DNA for the CDR3: TGTGCCAGCAGCGACCGGGACTGGGTTAACTATGGCTACACCTTC. Amino acids: CASSDRDWVNYGYTF.

This clone was seen more than once but under ten times. In the same sample, other DNA sequences code for this CDR3. The rearrangement links TRBV19 to TRBJ1-3; D call uncertain. The ends were cut back, 5 bases at V and 3 bases at J, with 8 bases in the middle. The germline gives CDR1 LNHDA, CDR2 SQIVND (reference sequence). The CDR3 is 13 residues long. The CDR3 loop reads CASSPASGNTIYF. The CDR3 DNA follows: TGTGCCAGTAGTCCGGCGAGTGGAAACACCATATATTTT.

The gene calls are TRBV19 and TRBJ1-1; D gene uncertain. Trimming removed 3 bases from V and 2 bases from J, with 7 bases in between. Germline values: CDR1 LNHDA, CDR2 SQIVND (reference sequence). The CDR3 consists of 13 residues. CDR3 nucleotides: TGTGCCAGTAGTATGGGCAGCAACACTGAAGCTTTCTTT. Translating gives CASSMGSNTEAFF.

CDR3 sequence (DNA): TGTGCCAGCAGCTCGACAGAGTCCAATCAGCCCCAGCATTTT. Its protein product is CASSSTESNQPQHF. V gene TRBV7-9 combines with J gene TRBJ1-5, with D possibly matching TRBD1 (5 bases). The CDR3 is 14 amino acids. Germline V gene sequence: CDR1 SEHNR, CDR2 FQNEAQ (reference sequence). V shed 4 bases and J shed 3 bases, with 10 bases lying between them.

This clone was seen just once. This chain uses TRBV9 with TRBJ1-1; D is unresolved. Trimming removed 3 bases from V and 5 bases from J, with 11 bases in between. In germline, CDR1 is SGDLS, CDR2 YYNGEE. The CDR3 spans 13 residues. The CDR3 sequence: CASSGGGVTEAFF. The CDR3 nucleotides read TGTGCCAGCAGCGGGGGAGGTGTGACTGAAGCTTTCTTT. The complete variable domain, with remaining parts taken from reference TRBV9 and TRBJ1-1, reads DSGVTQTPKHLITATGQRVTLRCSPRSGDLSVYWYQQSLDQGLQFLIQYYNGEERAKGNILERFSAQQFPDLHSELNLSSLELGDSALYFCASSGGGVTEAFFGQGTRLTVV.

J is TRBJ2-7 and V is TRBV5-6, with 7 positions matching TRBD1. The CDR3 length is 14 residues. V lost 2 bases, J lost 3 bases, and 5 bases stayed unmatched. The V gene's germline CDR1 is SGHDT and CDR2 YYEEEE. The CDR3 coding sequence is TGTGCCAGCAGCTTAGGGGACAGCCGCTACGAGCAGTACTTC. Protein: CASSLGDSRYEQYF.

V usage is TRBV28 and J usage is TRBJ2-7; TRBD2 aligns across 7 bases. Trimming cost V 8 bases and J 6 bases; bases outside gene matches: 13. From germline, CDR1 is MDHEN and CDR2 SYDVKM. The CDR3 runs to 14 residues. The DNA for the CDR3 is TGTGCCAGCCGACTAGCACGCGACCCCACCGAGCAGTACTTC. Its protein is CASRLARDPTEQYF.

The chain has TRBV6-1 and TRBJ2-7; D unclear. Deletions cut 2 bases from V and 4 bases from J, with 12 bases between. There are 14 residues in the CDR3. Germline CDR1 and CDR2: MNHNS and SASEGT. The CDR3 coding sequence is TGTGCCAGCAGTGAATGGGTCCCCACTTACGAGCAGTACTTC. Amino acids: CASSEWVPTYEQYF.

The J gene is TRBJ2-1, the V gene TRBV10-3, with 9 positions matching TRBD1. Germline V CDR1 and CDR2: ENHRY, SYGVKD. This CDR3 has 13 residues. V trimming: 4 bases; J trimming: 8 bases; junction bases outside the gene matches: 3. This CDR3 reads CAISGDRGDEQFF. The CDR3 DNA reads as TGTGCCATCAGTGGTGACAGGGGGGATGAGCAGTTCTTC.